A single sample gave rise to the 11 T cell receptor beta chains below, sequenced in a study of blood T cell repertoires in COVID-19. TCRdb keeps only in-frame clones here, not all; method: immunoSEQ multiplex PCR. Counted here are about 330,000 clones, approximately 82% occurring once; the ten biggest clones make up 1% to 1.5%. The sequencing input was peripheral blood. These receptors were collected from a woman between 50 and 59 years old with acute or convalescent COVID-19.

The V and J genes are TRBV19 and TRBJ1-2; D may be TRBD1 (5 bases). V lost 7 bases to trimming and J lost 2 bases, with 20 bases between them. Germline V gene sequence: CDR1 LNHDA, CDR2 SQIVND (reference sequence). CDR3 size: 16 residues. This CDR3 reads CASTTFPGGTNYGYTF. The DNA of the CDR3 is TGTGCCAGTACTACCTTCCCCGGGGGAACGAACTATGGCTACACCTTC.

The V gene is TRBV19, the J gene TRBJ1-2; 10 bases match TRBD1. Losses at the gene ends were 6 bases for V and 3 bases for J; bases not matched to a gene: 10. The CDR3 is 16 residues long. Per germline, CDR1 LNHDA and CDR2 SQIVND (reference sequence). The CDR3 is CASRGTGVPWDYGYTF. The CDR3 coding sequence is TGTGCCAGTAGAGGGACAGGGGTACCATGGGACTATGGCTACACCTTC. Drawing the rest from reference TRBV19 and TRBJ1-2, the complete variable domain is DGGITQSPKYLFRKEGQNVTLSCEQNLNHDAMYWYRQDPGQGLRLIYYSQIVNDFQKGDIAEGYSVSREKKESFPLTVTSAQKNPTAFYLCASRGTGVPWDYGYTFGSGTRLTVV.

The chain employs TRBV27 and TRBJ1-1, with D maybe TRBD1 (6 bases). V was cut by 0 bases and J by 2 bases, with 10 bases left in between. CDR1 is MNHEY, CDR2 SMNVEV, per germline (reference sequence). The CDR3 is 15 amino acids. CDR3 in DNA: TGTGCCAGCAGTTTATCGATACAGGGCAACACTGAAGCTTTCTTT. Its protein is CASSLSIQGNTEAFF.

The table lists this clone with a few counts. This chain joins TRBV5-4 and TRBJ2-7, with a weak D call TRBD1 (5 bases). CDR1 and CDR2 (germline): SGHNT, YYREEE (reference sequence). CDR3 length: 14 residues. V was cut by 2 bases and J by 0 bases, with 9 bases left in between. Here the CDR3 reads CASSFGADSYEQYF. DNA for the CDR3: TGTGCCAGCAGCTTTGGGGCGGACTCCTACGAGCAGTACTTC.

The rearrangement links TRBV11-2 to TRBJ2-3, with D possibly TRBD1 on 5 matching bases. Germline V gene data show CDR1 as SGHAT and CDR2 as FQNNGV. Trimming took off 3 bases at V and 0 bases at J, with 22 bases between the two ends. The CDR3 runs 19 residues. The CDR3 nucleotides read TGTGCCAGCAGCTTCTCTTTTTTTACGACAGCTCCTAGCACAGATACGCAGTATTTT. Encoded protein: CASSFSFFTTAPSTDTQYF. The full variable domain, its missing parts supplied by reference TRBV11-2 and TRBJ2-3, is EAGVAQSPRYKIIEKRQSVAFWCNPISGHATLYWYQQILGQGPKLLIQFQNNGVVDDSQLPKDRFSAERLKGVDSTLKIQPAKLEDSAVYLCASSFSFFTTAPSTDTQYFGPGTRLTVL.

This chain connects TRBV27 to TRBJ1-2; no clear D. Looked up from germline, CDR1 is MNHEY and CDR2 is SMNVEV (reference sequence). The V and J ends lost 5 bases and 4 bases respectively, with 14 bases between them. There are 14 residues in the CDR3. CDR3 sequence: CASSPRQFGYGYTF. The CDR3 DNA is TGTGCCAGCAGTCCGAGACAATTCGGCTATGGCTACACCTTC.

The chain couples TRBV11-3 to TRBJ2-2; 8 positions match TRBD2. CDR3 length: 15 residues. Trimming cost V 5 bases and J 6 bases; bases outside gene matches: 8. The germline CDR1 and CDR2 sequences are SGHNT and YENEEA. The CDR3 region has the DNA TGTGCCAGCAGCCTCCGGAGCGGGGGATCCGGGGAGCTGTTTTTT. Its protein is CASSLRSGGSGELFF. The whole variable domain, filled in from reference TRBV11-3 and TRBJ2-2, reads EAGVVQSPRYKIIEKKQPVAFWCNPISGHNTLYWYLQNLGQGPELLIRYENEEAVDDSQLPKDRFSAERLKGVDSTLKIQPAELGDSAVYLCASSLRSGGSGELFFGEGSRLTVL.

Concerning this clone: Other nucleotide sequences in the sample specify the same CDR3. The chain uses TRBV7-9 and TRBJ1-1; D perhaps matches TRBD1 (6 bases). V was trimmed by 1 base and J by 4 bases, leaving 13 bases between them. Germline CDR1 SEHNR, CDR2 FQNEAQ (reference sequence). CDR3 length: 15 residues. CDR3 loop: CASSLGGGRGTEAFF. DNA for the CDR3: TGTGCCAGCAGCTTAGGCGGGGGCCGGGGCACTGAAGCTTTCTTT.

This clone has only one observation. The CDR3 reads CASSLARGGFYEQYF. The CDR3 DNA follows: TGTGCCAGCAGCTTGGCCCGCGGGGGCTTCTACGAGCAGTACTTC. The chain links TRBV5-4 to TRBJ2-7, with D perhaps matching TRBD2 (7 bases). Trimming removed 0 bases from V and 3 bases from J, with 13 bases in between. The CDR3 has 15 residues. Germline V gene lookup returns CDR1 SGHNT and CDR2 YYREEE (reference sequence).

V usage is TRBV5-8 and J usage is TRBJ1-6; D ambiguous. The CDR3 totals 14 residues. Per germline, CDR1 SGHTS and CDR2 YDEGEE. Trimming shortened V by 7 bases and J by 10 bases, and 18 bases separated the two germline ends. CDR3 protein: CASRSPGVFSPLHF. CDR3 DNA: TGTGCCAGCCGCTCGCCCGGGGTTTTCTCACCCCTCCACTTT.

This clone has more than one count but fewer than ten. The chain recombines TRBV6-1 with TRBJ1-5; a weak D match, TRBD1 (5 bases). Germline-derived CDR1 and CDR2 are MNHNS and SASEGT. Trimming took 3 bases from V and 6 from J, leaving 12 bases between them. The CDR3 runs to 14 residues. The CDR3 DNA follows: TGTGCCAGCAGTGAGGGGCGGTTAGGTCAGCCCCAGCATTTT. It is translated as CASSEGRLGQPQHF.